The 3 T cell receptor beta chains presented below share a single source sample, sequenced in a study of control samples from healthy donors and cancer patients. Some clones are missing from TCRdb's copy, which holds only in-frame ones; the method was immunoSEQ multiplex PCR. Of 150,000 to 200,000 clones in the sample, over 90% are singletons; the top ten hold over 0.9%. The sequenced sample consisted of blood. These receptors were taken from a woman in her twenties or thirties in good health.

The CDR3, as DNA: TGTGCCAGCAGTTTAGTTCCCCGGGACAGGCACTATGGCTACACCTTC. This translates into CASSLVPRDRHYGYTF. J is TRBJ1-2 and V is TRBV28; 8 bases agree with TRBD1. CDR3 size: 16 residues. J gave up 3 bases and V 2 bases, and 8 bases lay outside the gene matches. Germline V lookup: CDR1 MDHEN, CDR2 SYDVKM.

This chain uses TRBV27 with TRBJ1-6; perhaps TRBD1 as D (5 bases). Germline V gene data show CDR1 as MNHEY and CDR2 as SMNVEV (reference sequence). The CDR3 sequence is 14 residues long. The V and J ends lost 3 bases and 8 bases respectively, with 11 bases between them. Here the CDR3 DNA reads TGTGCCAGCAGTTTGGGGGATTTTTATTCACCCCTCCACTTT. Residues: CASSLGDFYSPLHF.

The chain couples TRBV27 to TRBJ2-7; a weak D match, TRBD1 (6 bases). This CDR3 region has 16 residues. V lost 5 bases and J 2 bases, leaving 19 bases between the germline ends. Germline CDR1 is MNHEY and CDR2 is SMNVEV (reference sequence). CDR3 sequence (DNA): TGTGCCAGCAGTCCGCCACTGACAGGCCTAACCTACGAGCAGTACTTC. This codes for CASSPPLTGLTYEQYF.